A single sample gave rise to the 19 T cell receptor beta chains below, sequenced in a study of T cell repertoires in cytomegalovirus infection. TCRdb redid the calling of the reads with MiXCR, one entry per CDR3 protein. The data show approximately 260,000 distinct CDR3 sequences, roughly 21% seen once. Their recognized antigens are unknown. This material consisted of cultured PBMCs, taken from culture after CMV antigen stimulation. These receptor sequences come from a human donor in good health (CMV status not recorded). Some clones in this sample may be carry-over from other donors' samples.

V is TRBV19 and J is TRBJ2-6; no clear D gene. Trimming pared 0 bases from V and 0 bases from J, leaving 6 bases between. Germline CDR1 is LNHDA and CDR2 is SQIVND (reference sequence). The CDR3 consists of 16 residues. In DNA, the CDR3 is TGTGCCAGTAGTATAGATTCTGGCTCTGGGGCCAACGTCCTGACTTTC. This codes for CASSIDSGSGANVLTF.

The chain recombines TRBV5-6 with TRBJ1-2; D uncertain. CDR3 length: 14 residues. CDR1 and CDR2 (germline): SGHDT, YYEEEE. Trimming shortened V by 4 bases and J by 2 bases, and 12 bases separated the two germline ends. CDR3 nucleotides: TGTGCCAGCAGCCCCAAGGACGGGAACTATGGCTACACCTTC. Its translation is CASSPKDGNYGYTF. The whole variable domain, remainder taken from reference TRBV5-6 and TRBJ1-2, is DAGVTQSPTHLIKTRGQQVTLRCSPKSGHDTVSWYQQALGQGPQFIFQYYEEEERQRGNFPDRFSGHQFPNYSSELNVNALLLGDSALYLCASSPKDGNYGYTFGSGTRLTVV.

The chain has TRBV14 and TRBJ2-1; 8 bases line up with TRBD2. The germline V gene encodes CDR1 SGHDN and CDR2 FVKESK. Unmatched junction bases numbered 7, after V lost 0 bases and J lost 3 bases. There are 17 residues in the CDR3. The CDR3 reads CASSQEYRTSLYNEQFF. The CDR3, as DNA: TGTGCCAGCAGCCAAGAATATCGGACTAGCCTCTACAATGAGCAGTTCTTC.

This clonotype was observed many times. The rearrangement links TRBV6-1 to TRBJ2-7; 11 nucleotides agree with TRBD1. The V and J ends lost 0 bases and 3 bases, in that order; junction bases with no gene match: 1. CDR3 length equals 15 residues. Germline V gene lookup returns CDR1 MNHNS and CDR2 SASEGT. CDR3 sequence reads: CASSEAGTGGYEQYF. The CDR3 coding sequence is TGTGCCAGCAGTGAAGCCGGGACAGGGGGCTACGAGCAGTACTTC.

The chain links TRBV7-9 to TRBJ2-5; maybe TRBD2 (6 bases). CDR3 length: 13 amino acids. Trimming took 5 bases from V and 10 from J, leaving 17 bases between them. Germline CDR1 reads SEHNR; CDR2 reads FQNEAQ (reference sequence). The CDR3 bases are TGTGCCAGCAGCGGGGAGGAGACCACGGGCCAGTACTTC. Amino acid sequence: CASSGEETTGQYF. Filled out from reference TRBV7-9 and TRBJ2-5, the complete variable domain reads DTGVSQNPRHKITKRGQNVTFRCDPISEHNRLYWYRQTLGQGPEFLTYFQNEAQLEKSRLLSDRFSAERPKGSFSTLEIQRTEQGDSAMYLCASSGEETTGQYFGPGTRLLVL.

This clonotype was counted at least ten times. CDR3 sequence (DNA): TGTGCCAGCAGCTCCTCCAATCAGGTTCACTATGGCTACACCTTC. Protein product: CASSSSNQVHYGYTF. The chain has TRBV7-8 and TRBJ1-2; no reliable D call. Germline V gene sequence: CDR1 SGHVS, CDR2 FQNEAQ. V dropped 4 bases and J dropped 3 bases, with 15 bases sitting between them. CDR3 size: 15 residues.

Ten or more counts support this clonotype. The chain employs TRBV20-1 and TRBJ2-1, with 8 nucleotides matching TRBD2. This CDR3 has 15 amino acids. CDR1 DFQATT and CDR2 SNEGSKA come from the germline V gene (reference sequence). V was clipped by 3 bases and J by 2 bases; unmatched bases: 6. CDR3 sequence reads: CSASLSGRAYNEQFF. The CDR3 bases are TGCAGTGCTAGTCTTTCCGGGAGGGCCTACAATGAGCAGTTCTTC.

This clonotype turned up a few times. J is TRBJ1-4 and V is TRBV27; D unresolved. The CDR3 has 13 amino acids. The V end lost 5 bases, the J end lost 6 bases, and 10 bases lay between the germline ends. Germline assignment: CDR1 MNHEY and CDR2 SMNVEV (reference sequence). CDR3 nucleotides: TGTGCCAGCAGTCCGTTGGGGTATGAAAAACTGTTTTTT. This encodes CASSPLGYEKLFF.

This clonotype was picked up many times. CDR3 residues: CASSWTSGSNYEQYF. The CDR3 DNA sequence: TGTGCCAGCAGTTGGACTAGCGGGAGCAACTACGAGCAGTACTTC. The chain uses TRBV7-2 and TRBJ2-7, with 13 bases fitting TRBD2. There are 15 residues in the CDR3. V lost 6 bases to trimming and J lost 3 bases; unmatched junction nucleotides: 5. Germline CDR1 and CDR2: SGHTA and FQGNSA.

The chain uses TRBV11-2 and TRBJ2-1; D remains unclear. Trimming removed 7 bases at V and 9 bases at J, with 10 bases between. There are 11 residues in the CDR3. CDR1 and CDR2 (germline): SGHAT, FQNNGV. The CDR3 region is CASTTRVEQFF. CDR3 DNA: TGTGCCAGCACCACACGAGTTGAGCAGTTCTTC.

This clonotype has a count of ten or more. The rearrangement joins TRBV7-2 to TRBJ2-1; TRBD2 matches 7 bases. Germline-derived CDR1 and CDR2 are SGHTA and FQGNSA. Trimming took 5 bases from V and 7 from J; bases not matched to a gene: 11. The CDR3 totals 15 residues. DNA of the CDR3: TGTGCCAGCAGCCTTGGAGGGCTAGCGGTAAATGAGCAGTTCTTC. This sequence encodes CASSLGGLAVNEQFF. The full variable domain, completed using reference TRBV7-2 and TRBJ2-1, is GAGVSQSPSNKVTEKGKDVELRCDPISGHTALYWYRQSLGQGLEFLIYFQGNSAPDKSGLPSDRFSAERTGGSVSTLTIQRTQQEDSAVYLCASSLGGLAVNEQFFGPGTRLTVL.

This clonotype showed up just once. The rearrangement joins TRBV7-6 to TRBJ2-5, with D possibly TRBD2 on 7 matching bases. The CDR3 is made up of 15 amino acids. Germline V lookup: CDR1 SGHVS, CDR2 FNYEAQ. The germline V and J ends were trimmed by 5 bases and 5 bases, with 18 bases remaining between them. The CDR3 DNA follows: TGTGCCAGCAGCGCGAGGGAGGGGGTACAGGAGACCCAGTACTTC. Translating gives CASSAREGVQETQYF.

The V call is TRBV7-4, the J call TRBJ2-1; the match to TRBD2 covers 11 bases. V lost 5 bases and J lost 3; bases outside the gene matches: 6. Germline values: CDR1 SGHVT, CDR2 SQSDAQ. This CDR3 has 16 residues. The CDR3 DNA is TGTGCCAGCAGCACAACAACTAGCGGGAGCTACAATGAGCAGTTCTTC. Translated, it gives CASSTTTSGSYNEQFF.

The gene calls are TRBV30 and TRBJ2-5; D is perhaps TRBD1 or TRBD2 (5 bases each). The CDR3 totals 14 residues. V lost 3 bases to trimming and J lost 1 base, with 12 bases between them. Germline CDR1 and CDR2: GTSNPN and SVGIG (reference sequence). DNA of the CDR3: TGTGCCTGGAGCCCCTTGGGGACCCAAGAGACCCAGTACTTC. Its translation: CAWSPLGTQETQYF. Filled out from reference TRBV30 and TRBJ2-5, the complete variable domain reads SQTIHQWPATLVQPVGSPLSLECTVEGTSNPNLYWYRQAAGRGLQLLFYSVGIGQISSEVPQNLSASRPQDRQFILSSKKLLLSDSGFYLCAWSPLGTQETQYFGPGTRLLVL.

This clonotype was detected many times. This CDR3 is CASSLAYGAYNEQFF. CDR3 DNA: TGTGCCAGCAGCTTAGCGTACGGAGCCTACAATGAGCAGTTCTTC. This chain links TRBV7-2 with TRBJ2-1; D unclear. CDR1 SGHTA and CDR2 FQGNSA come from the germline V gene. Between the trimmed V and J ends, which lost 0 bases and 2 bases, there was a span of 8 bases. The length of the CDR3 is 15 residues.

This clonotype was detected ten times or more. V is TRBV7-2 and J is TRBJ1-2, with unresolved D. V was clipped by 0 bases and J by 2 bases, with 10 bases between them. The CDR3 is 15 residues long. Germline V CDR1 and CDR2: SGHTA, FQGNSA. The CDR3 DNA is TGTGCCAGCAGCTTAGCGACTCACCCCAACTATGGCTACACCTTC. It codes for CASSLATHPNYGYTF.

The rearrangement joins TRBV5-4 to TRBJ1-2; no firm D call. The CDR3 is 12 amino acids. Trimming removed 4 bases from V and 9 bases from J, with 13 bases in between. The V gene's germline CDR1 is SGHNT and CDR2 YYREEE (reference sequence). CDR3 sequence (DNA): TGTGCCAGCAGCGCTTCCTTTAGTAGCTACACCTTC. This translates into CASSASFSSYTF.

This sequence joins TRBV12-3 or TRBV12-4 and TRBJ1-2, with no clear D. The CDR3 consists of 14 residues. The V and J ends lost 6 bases and 0 bases respectively, with 11 bases between them. CDR3 loop: CASSDTNTNYGYTF. The CDR3 coding sequence is TGTGCCAGCAGCGACACGAATACTAACTATGGCTACACCTTC.

This clonotype was seen more than once but under ten times. The chain uses TRBV4-3 and TRBJ1-4; D gene unclear. CDR1 is LGHNA, CDR2 YSLEER, per germline. V was cut by 4 bases and J by 4 bases, with 10 bases left in between. The CDR3 runs 14 residues. Written as DNA, the CDR3 is TGCGCCAGCAGCCCGGTCGGCAGTAATGAAAAACTGTTTTTT. Its protein product is CASSPVGSNEKLFF.